A selection of T cell receptor beta chains follows, all from one sample in a study of T cell repertoires in ileal Crohn's disease. The protocol was immunoSEQ multiplex PCR, while the TCRdb copy is restricted to in-frame clones and leaves out a portion. Of tens of thousands of clones in the sample, less than 90% were seen once. Sequenced input: ileal tissue. These receptors were collected from an adult with Crohn's disease. Each CDR3 is given with its conserved first and last residue.

j_call v_call cdr3_aa
TRBJ2-5 TRBV5-4 CASSLDPGRNAETQYF
TRBJ1-5 TRBV5-6 CASSLMGSQPQHF
TRBJ2-1 TRBV10-3 CAISEVLAGVNEQFF
TRBJ2-2 TRBV5-1 CASSLDRVGTGELFF
TRBJ1-2 TRBV11-3 CASSSLQGAYGYTF
TRBJ2-1 TRBV19 CASSIRWGFGDEQFF
TRBJ1-5 TRBV7-2 CASSSWDRTDQPQHF
TRBJ1-1 TRBV5-4 CASSFGGSNRNTEAFF
TRBJ1-2 TRBV7-2 CASSFGTGTTNYGYTF
TRBJ2-1 TRBV5-1 CASSPMVGQGASEQFF
TRBJ2-1 TRBV13 CASSLERGNEQFF
TRBJ2-7 TRBV5-6 CASSLTGNEQYF